This T cell receptor (beta chain) comes out of a study of cytomegalovirus exposure and HLA in healthy donors. Turning to the study itself: Of some 400 genotyped donors, roughly 76% grouped in the Caucasian-associated ancestry cluster.

The study ran its PCR with 60 Vbeta and 13 Jbeta primers. Repertoires were generated with immunoSEQ multiplex PCR, while TCRdb's copy carries only in-frame clones and drops some. The sample records about 140,000 clones, roughly three quarters being singletons. The CDR3 covers 14 residues. CDR1 SGHAT and CDR2 FQDESV come from the germline V gene (reference sequence). The V and J ends lost 4 bases and 2 bases respectively, with 11 bases between them. Findings of the study overall: Solely CMV serostatus was available to characterize immune exposure. Whilst most TCR sequences proved rare, a subset of public TCRs occurred across many donors.

In the case of this clone: Antigen unknown.

This chain links TRBV11-1 with TRBJ1-1; D not certain. The clonotype comes from a female donor in good health and CMV-seronegative. The sequenced material came from PBMCs. In DNA, the CDR3 is TGTGCCAGCAGCTCGCCCCCGGGAAACACTGAAGCTTTCTTT. Encoded protein: CASSSPPGNTEAFF. The whole variable domain, remainder taken from reference TRBV11-1 and TRBJ1-1, is EAEVAQSPRYKITEKSQAVAFWCDPISGHATLYWYRQILGQGPELLVQFQDESVVDDSQLPKDRFSAERLKGVDSTLKIQPAELGDSAMYLCASSSPPGNTEAFFGQGTRLTVV.